This T cell receptor (beta chain) stems from a study of cytomegalovirus exposure and HLA in healthy donors. There are 11 residues in the CDR3. Germline V gene lookup returns CDR1 GTSNPN and CDR2 SVGIG (reference sequence). PCR used 60 Vbeta primers and 13 Jbeta primers. Sequencing was performed with immunoSEQ multiplex PCR; in TCRdb, only in-frame clones are kept and a portion is missing. In the table there are around 200,000 clones, roughly 80% of which are singletons. The chain is built from TRBV30 and TRBJ2-1, with 7 nucleotides matching TRBD2. The receptor comes from a boy younger than 18 in good health and CMV-seronegative. Sample: PBMCs. The CDR3 nucleotides are TGTGCTGCTGGGACTACCAATGAGCAGTTCTTC. Protein product: CAAGTTNEQFF.